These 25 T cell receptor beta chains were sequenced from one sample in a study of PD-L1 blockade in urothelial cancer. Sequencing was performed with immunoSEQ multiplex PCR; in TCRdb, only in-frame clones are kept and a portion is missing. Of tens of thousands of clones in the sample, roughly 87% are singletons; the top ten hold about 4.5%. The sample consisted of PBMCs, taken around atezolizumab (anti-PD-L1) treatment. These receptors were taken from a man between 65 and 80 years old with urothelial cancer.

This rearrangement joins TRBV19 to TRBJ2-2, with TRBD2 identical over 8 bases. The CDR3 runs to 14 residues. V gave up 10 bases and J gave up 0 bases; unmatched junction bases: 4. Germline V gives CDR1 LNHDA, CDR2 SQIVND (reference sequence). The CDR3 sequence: CATREGANTGELFF. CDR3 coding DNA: TGTGCCACCCGGGAGGGCGCGAACACCGGGGAGCTGTTTTTT.

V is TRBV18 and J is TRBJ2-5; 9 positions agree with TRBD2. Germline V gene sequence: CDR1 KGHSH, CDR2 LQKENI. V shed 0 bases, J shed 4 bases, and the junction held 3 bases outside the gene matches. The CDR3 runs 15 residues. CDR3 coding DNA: TGTGCCAGCTCACCACCTTCACTAGCGGGAGAGACCCAGTACTTC. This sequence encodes CASSPPSLAGETQYF.

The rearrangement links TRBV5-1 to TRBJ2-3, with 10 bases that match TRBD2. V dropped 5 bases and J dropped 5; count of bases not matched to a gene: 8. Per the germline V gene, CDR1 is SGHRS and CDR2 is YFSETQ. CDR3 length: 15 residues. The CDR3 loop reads CASSRTSGGGDTQYF. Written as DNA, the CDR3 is TGCGCCAGCAGTAGGACTAGCGGAGGGGGAGATACGCAGTATTTT.

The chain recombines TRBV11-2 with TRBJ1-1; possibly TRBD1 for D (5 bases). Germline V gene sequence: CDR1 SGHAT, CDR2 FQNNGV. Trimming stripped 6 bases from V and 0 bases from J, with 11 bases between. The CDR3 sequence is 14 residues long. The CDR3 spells CASRQTVMNTEAFF. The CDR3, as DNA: TGTGCCAGCAGACAGACAGTTATGAACACTGAAGCTTTCTTT.

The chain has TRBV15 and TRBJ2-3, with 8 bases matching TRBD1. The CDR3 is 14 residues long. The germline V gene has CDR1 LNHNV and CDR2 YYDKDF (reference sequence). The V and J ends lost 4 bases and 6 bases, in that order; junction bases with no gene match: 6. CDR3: CATSIGQGGDTQYF. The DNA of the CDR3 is TGTGCCACCAGCATAGGACAGGGTGGCGATACGCAGTATTTT.

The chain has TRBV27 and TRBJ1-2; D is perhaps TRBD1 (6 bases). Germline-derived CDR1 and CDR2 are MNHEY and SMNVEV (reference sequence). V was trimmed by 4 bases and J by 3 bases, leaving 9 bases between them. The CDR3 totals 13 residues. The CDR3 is CASSWSGDYGYTF. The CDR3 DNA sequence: TGTGCCAGCAGTTGGTCAGGGGACTATGGCTACACCTTC.

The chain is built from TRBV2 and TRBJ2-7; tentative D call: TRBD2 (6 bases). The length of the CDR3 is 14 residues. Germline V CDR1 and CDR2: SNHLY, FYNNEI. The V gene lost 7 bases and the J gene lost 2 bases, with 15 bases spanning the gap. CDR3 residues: CASKTSTLTYEQYF. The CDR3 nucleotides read TGTGCCAGCAAAACTAGCACATTAACCTACGAGCAGTACTTC.

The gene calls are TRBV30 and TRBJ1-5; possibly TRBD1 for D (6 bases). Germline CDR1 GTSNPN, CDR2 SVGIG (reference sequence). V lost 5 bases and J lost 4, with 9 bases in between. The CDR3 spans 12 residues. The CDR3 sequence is CAWAQGNQPQHF. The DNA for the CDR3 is TGTGCCTGGGCACAGGGTAATCAGCCCCAGCATTTT.

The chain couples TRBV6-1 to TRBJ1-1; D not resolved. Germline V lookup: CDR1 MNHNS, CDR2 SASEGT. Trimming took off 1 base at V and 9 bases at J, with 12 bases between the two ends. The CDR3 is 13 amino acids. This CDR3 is CASSEELPSKAFF. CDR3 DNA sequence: TGTGCCAGCAGTGAAGAGCTACCTAGCAAAGCTTTCTTT.

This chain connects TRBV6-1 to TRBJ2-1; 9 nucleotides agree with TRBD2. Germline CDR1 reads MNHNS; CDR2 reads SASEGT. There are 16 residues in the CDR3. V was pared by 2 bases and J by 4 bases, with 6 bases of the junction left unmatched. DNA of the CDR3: TGTGCCAGCAGTGAACAGTCTAGCGGGACGTACAATGAGCAGTTCTTC. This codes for CASSEQSSGTYNEQFF.

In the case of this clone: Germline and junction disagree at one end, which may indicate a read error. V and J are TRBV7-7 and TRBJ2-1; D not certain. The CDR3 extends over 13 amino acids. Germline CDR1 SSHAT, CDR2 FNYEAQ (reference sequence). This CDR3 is CASSLDLSNEQFF. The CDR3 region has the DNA TGTGCTAGCAGCTTAGATTTGAGTAATGAGCAGTTCTTC.

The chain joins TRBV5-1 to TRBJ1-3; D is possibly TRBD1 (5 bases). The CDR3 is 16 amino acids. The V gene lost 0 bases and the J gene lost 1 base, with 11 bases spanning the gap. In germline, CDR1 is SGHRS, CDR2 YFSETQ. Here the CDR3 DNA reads TGCGCCAGCAGCTTGGGACAGACCTTTTCTGGAAACACCATATATTTT. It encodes CASSLGQTFSGNTIYF.

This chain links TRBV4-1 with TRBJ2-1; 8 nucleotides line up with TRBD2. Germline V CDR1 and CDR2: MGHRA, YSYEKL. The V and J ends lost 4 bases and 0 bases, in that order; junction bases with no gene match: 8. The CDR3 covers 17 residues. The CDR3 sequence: CASSLILAALSYNEQFF. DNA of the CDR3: TGCGCCAGCAGCCTCATACTAGCGGCACTCTCCTACAATGAGCAGTTCTTC.

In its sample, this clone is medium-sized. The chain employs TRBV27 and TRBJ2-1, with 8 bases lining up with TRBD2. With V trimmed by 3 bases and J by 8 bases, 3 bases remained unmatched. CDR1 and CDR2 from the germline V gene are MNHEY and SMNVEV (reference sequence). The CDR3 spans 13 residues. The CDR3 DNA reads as TGTGCCAGCAGTTTTCTCGGGGGGGATGAGCAGTTCTTC. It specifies CASSFLGGDEQFF.

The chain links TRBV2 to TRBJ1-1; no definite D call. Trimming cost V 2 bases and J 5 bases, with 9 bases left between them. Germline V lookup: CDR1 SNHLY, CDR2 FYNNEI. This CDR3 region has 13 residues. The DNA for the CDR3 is TGTGCCAGCAGTGAACTTGAGGAAACTGAAGCTTTCTTT. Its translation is CASSELEETEAFF.

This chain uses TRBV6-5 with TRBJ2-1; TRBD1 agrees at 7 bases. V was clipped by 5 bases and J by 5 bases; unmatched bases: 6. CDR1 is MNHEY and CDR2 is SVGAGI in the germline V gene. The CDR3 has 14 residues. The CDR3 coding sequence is TGTGCCAGCAGTACCTCGACAGGGCACAATGAGCAGTTCTTC. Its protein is CASSTSTGHNEQFF.

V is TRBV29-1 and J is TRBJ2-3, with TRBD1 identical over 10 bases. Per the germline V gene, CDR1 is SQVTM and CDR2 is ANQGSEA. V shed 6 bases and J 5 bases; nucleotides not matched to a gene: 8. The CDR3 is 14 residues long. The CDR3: CSVKGQGGEDTQYF. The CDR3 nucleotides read TGCAGCGTAAAAGGACAGGGGGGAGAAGATACGCAGTATTTT.

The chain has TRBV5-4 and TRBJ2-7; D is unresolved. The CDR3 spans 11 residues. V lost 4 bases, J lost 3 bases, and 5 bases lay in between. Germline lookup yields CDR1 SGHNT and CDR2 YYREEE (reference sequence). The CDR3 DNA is TGTGCCAGCAGCAACATCTACGAGCAGTACTTC. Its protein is CASSNIYEQYF.

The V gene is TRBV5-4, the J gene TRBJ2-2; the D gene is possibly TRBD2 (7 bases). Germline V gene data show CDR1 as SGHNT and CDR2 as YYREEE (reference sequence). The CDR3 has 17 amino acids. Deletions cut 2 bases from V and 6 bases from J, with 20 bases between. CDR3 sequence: CASSFTWGGRFSGELFF. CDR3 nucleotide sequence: TGTGCCAGCAGCTTTACTTGGGGGGGGCGCTTTTCCGGGGAGCTGTTTTTT.

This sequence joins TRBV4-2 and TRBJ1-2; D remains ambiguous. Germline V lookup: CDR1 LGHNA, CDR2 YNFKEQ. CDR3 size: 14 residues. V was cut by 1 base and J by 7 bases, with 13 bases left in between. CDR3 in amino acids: CASSQVAPQAGYTF. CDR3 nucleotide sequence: TGTGCCAGCAGCCAAGTCGCTCCCCAAGCTGGCTACACCTTC.

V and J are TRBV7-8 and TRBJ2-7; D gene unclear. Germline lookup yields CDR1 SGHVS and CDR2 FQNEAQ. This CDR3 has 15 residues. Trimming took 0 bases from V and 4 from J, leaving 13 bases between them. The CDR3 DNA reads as TGTGCCAGCAGCTTAGCGCGACTTTATGCTTACGAGCAGTACTTC. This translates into CASSLARLYAYEQYF.

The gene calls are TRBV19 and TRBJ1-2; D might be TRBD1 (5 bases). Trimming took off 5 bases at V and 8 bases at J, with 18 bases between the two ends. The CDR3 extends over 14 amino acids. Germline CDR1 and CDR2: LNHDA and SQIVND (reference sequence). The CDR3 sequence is CASSLQDYLGGYTF. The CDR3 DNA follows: TGTGCCAGTAGTTTACAGGACTACTTGGGGGGCTACACCTTC. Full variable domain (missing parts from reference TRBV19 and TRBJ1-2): DGGITQSPKYLFRKEGQNVTLSCEQNLNHDAMYWYRQDPGQGLRLIYYSQIVNDFQKGDIAEGYSVSREKKESFPLTVTSAQKNPTAFYLCASSLQDYLGGYTFGSGTRLTVV.

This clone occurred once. The CDR3: CASSPTSGAAYNEQFF. The CDR3 DNA follows: TGTGCCAGCAGCCCCACCAGCGGGGCGGCCTACAATGAGCAGTTCTTC. The chain is built from TRBV11-3 and TRBJ2-1; TRBD2 agrees at 7 bases. Trimming at V came to 5 bases and at J to 2 bases, leaving 9 bases not matched to a gene. The germline gives CDR1 SGHNT, CDR2 YENEEA. This CDR3 has 16 residues.

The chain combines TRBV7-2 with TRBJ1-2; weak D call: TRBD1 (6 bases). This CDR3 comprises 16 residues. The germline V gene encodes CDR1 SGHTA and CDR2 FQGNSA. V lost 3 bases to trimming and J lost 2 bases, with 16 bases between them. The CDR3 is CASSFSGTTSNYGYTF. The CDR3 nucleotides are TGTGCCAGCAGCTTCTCGGGGACAACCTCCAACTATGGCTACACCTTC.

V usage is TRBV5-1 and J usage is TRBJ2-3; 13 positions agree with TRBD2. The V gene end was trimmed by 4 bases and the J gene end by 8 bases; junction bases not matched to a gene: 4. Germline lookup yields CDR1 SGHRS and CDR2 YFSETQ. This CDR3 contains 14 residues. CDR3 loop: CASSRTSGSSTQYF. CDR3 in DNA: TGCGCCAGCAGCCGGACTAGCGGGAGCTCTACGCAGTATTTT.